This T cell receptor beta chain is from a study of blood T cell repertoires in COVID-19. The wider study: Whether acute or convalescent, the COVID-19 samples came from the United States, Italy and Spain.

The V and J ends lost 5 bases and 2 bases respectively, with 13 bases between them. This CDR3 has 14 residues. Per the germline V gene, CDR1 is SEHNR and CDR2 is FQNEAQ (reference sequence). In the original processing: Amplified reference gene primers provided the basis for estimating nucleated cell counts. Repertoires were generated with immunoSEQ multiplex PCR, while TCRdb's copy carries only in-frame clones and drops some. V and J calls and clone size are given by that table; D and trimming were obtained from the DNA. The sample includes hundreds of thousands of clones, approximately 90% of them seen just once.

The V and J genes are TRBV7-9 and TRBJ2-7; possible D gene TRBD1, 6 bases. Input material: peripheral blood. The sequence was obtained from a woman aged 25-40 years with COVID-19, enrolled during active disease. CDR3 loop: CASSARDNTYEQYF. In nucleotides, the CDR3 is TGTGCCAGCAGCGCCCGGGACAATACCTACGAGCAGTACTTC.